The rows below give T cell receptor beta chains drawn from one sample of a study of T-cell reconstitution after alpha-beta-depleted transplantation in children. In TCRdb, the PCR reads were re-called with MiXCR into one record per CDR3 protein. The sample has around 600,000 distinct CDR3 sequences; 20% to 25% are singletons. Sequences were derived from PBMCs, mostly from graft donor cells, sampled 360 days after TCRalphabeta/CD19-depleted stem cell transplant. The receptors stem from a boy under two years old who had a stem cell transplant for acute myeloid leukemia, so the T cells may come from the graft donor. Both conserved end residues are part of each CDR3. D genes are given only for firm matches. Where a row states a size, it is once, few, many or the class of an expanded clone; other rows omit it.

few TRBD1 TRBJ2-4 TRBV4-1 CASSQDGDSTGGISQYF TGCGCCAGCAGCCAAGATGGCGACAGCACAGGGGGAATTTCTCAGTACTTC
NA NA TRBJ2-1 TRBV12-3/TRBV12-4 CASSIVYNYNEQFF TGTGCCAGCAGCATTGTCTACAACTACAATGAGCAGTTCTTC
NA NA TRBJ1-4 TRBV12-3/TRBV12-4 CASTLSKGGLFF TGTGCCAGCACCCTCTCGAAGGGAGGGTTGTTTTTT
NA NA TRBJ1-2 TRBV4-3 CASSQDYGGNYGYTF TGCGCCAGCAGCCAAGATTATGGGGGAAACTATGGCTACACCTTC
many NA TRBJ2-3 TRBV29-1 CSAVISTDTQYF TGCAGCGCCGTCATTAGCACAGATACGCAGTATTTT
NA NA TRBJ2-3 TRBV19 CASSIGEDTQYF TGTGCCAGTAGTATAGGGGAAGATACGCAGTATTTT
NA NA TRBJ2-2 TRBV20-1 CSARALGAGGGTGELFF TGCAGTGCTAGAGCCCTCGGGGCAGGGGGAGGAACCGGGGAGCTGTTTTTT
once NA TRBJ2-2 TRBV12-3/TRBV12-4 CASTVTRELFF TGTGCCAGCACCGTGACGAGGGAGCTGTTTTTT
many TRBD1 TRBJ2-1 TRBV12-3/TRBV12-4 CASSSGQGYNEQFF TGTGCCAGCAGTTCGGGACAGGGGTACAATGAGCAGTTCTTC
NA TRBD1 TRBJ2-1 TRBV20-1 CSAPDRGNEQFF TGCAGTGCTCCGGACAGGGGGAATGAGCAGTTCTTC
NA TRBD2 TRBJ2-1 TRBV20-1 CSAKYSGGPYNEQFF TGCAGTGCAAAATACAGCGGGGGGCCGTACAATGAGCAGTTCTTC
few NA TRBJ1-3 TRBV6-5 CASSYRRSSGNTIYF TGTGCCAGCAGTTACCGGAGGAGCTCTGGAAACACCATATATTTT
NA NA TRBJ1-5 TRBV18 CASSLNPGTQPQHF TGTGCCAGCTCACTAAACCCGGGGACCCAGCCCCAGCATTTT
many NA TRBJ2-3 TRBV12-3/TRBV12-4 CASSSLGGVDTQYF TGTGCCAGCAGTTCCCTGGGGGGCGTGGATACGCAGTATTTT
few NA TRBJ2-7 TRBV12-3/TRBV12-4 CASCLDCDYEQYF TGTGCCAGCTGTCTTGACTGCGACTACGAGCAGTACTTC
few TRBD1 TRBJ1-2 TRBV6-2/TRBV6-3 CASSYSTGAGYGYTF TGTGCCAGCAGTTACTCGACAGGGGCGGGCTATGGCTACACCTTC
few NA TRBJ1-6 TRBV20-1 CSARPGRETSPLHF TGCAGTGCTAGACCGGGACGGGAGACTTCACCCCTCCACTTT
once NA TRBJ1-2 TRBV6-5 CASSYLGIYGHTF TGTGCCAGCAGTTATTTGGGTATTTATGGCCACACCTTC
NA NA TRBJ1-3 TRBV6-5 CASSTPGDTIYF TGTGCCAGCAGTACTCCCGGGGACACCATATATTTT
many NA TRBJ1-2 TRBV7-9 CASSPEQGRGGYTF TGTGCCAGCAGCCCCGAACAGGGAAGGGGTGGCTACACCTTC
few NA TRBJ1-4 TRBV28 CASSPQTGATNEKLFF TGTGCCAGCAGTCCTCAGACGGGTGCAACTAATGAAAAACTGTTTTTT
few NA TRBJ1-2 TRBV28 CASSFKNNYGYTF TGTGCCAGCAGTTTTAAGAATAACTATGGCTACACCTTC
NA NA TRBJ2-1 TRBV4-3 CASSSVLIPGNNNEQFF TGCGCCAGCAGTTCCGTGTTAATCCCGGGGAACAACAATGAGCAGTTCTTC
NA TRBD1 TRBJ1-1 TRBV20-1 CSARQGALNTEAFF TGCAGTGCTCGTCAGGGGGCTTTGAACACTGAAGCTTTCTTT
many NA TRBJ2-7 TRBV12-3/TRBV12-4 CASSSGNYEQYF TGTGCCAGCAGTTCGGGGAACTACGAGCAGTACTTC
NA NA TRBJ2-4 TRBV12-3/TRBV12-4 CASSTTGLSHF TGTGCCAGCAGTACCACAGGGTTATCGCACTTC
NA TRBD1 TRBJ2-5 TRBV6-1 CASTLSGTTGKTQYF TGTGCCAGCACCCTCTCCGGGACGACAGGGAAGACCCAGTACTTC
NA TRBD2 TRBJ2-5 TRBV12-3/TRBV12-4 CASSYLAGGLQETQYF TGTGCCAGCAGTTACCTAGCGGGGGGACTCCAAGAGACCCAGTACTTC
NA TRBD2 TRBJ2-5 TRBV19 CASSTTSGGSKETQYF TGTGCCAGTAGTACTACTAGCGGGGGTTCAAAAGAGACCCAGTACTTC
few NA TRBJ2-1 TRBV24-1 CATSDDIGNEQFF TGTGCCACCAGTGATGACATTGGCAATGAGCAGTTCTTC
few TRBD1 TRBJ2-1 TRBV6-2/TRBV6-3 CASSTRLGQGDNEQFF TGTGCCAGCAGCACCCGCCTTGGACAGGGCGACAATGAGCAGTTCTTC
NA NA TRBJ1-1 TRBV5-5 CASSLSYRVRGTEAFF TGTGCCAGCAGCCTCTCCTACAGGGTAAGGGGGACTGAAGCTTTCTTT
few TRBD2 TRBJ2-1 TRBV7-2 CASSLGPSGGDNEQFF TGTGCCAGCAGCTTAGGCCCCAGCGGGGGGGACAATGAGCAGTTCTTC
few NA TRBJ2-2 TRBV29-1 CSAPVGGAANTGELFF TGCAGCGCGCCCGTGGGGGGGGCAGCGAACACCGGGGAGCTGTTTTTT
NA TRBD1 TRBJ1-1 TRBV18 CASSLGQDTEAFF TGTGCCAGCTCCCTCGGACAGGACACTGAAGCTTTCTTT
few NA TRBJ1-2 TRBV20-1 CSARLGDYGYTF TGCAGTGCTAGGTTAGGGGACTATGGCTACACCTTC
many NA TRBJ1-2 TRBV20-1 CSAKDGTTYGYTF TGCAGTGCTAAGGACGGGACGACCTATGGCTACACCTTC
NA NA TRBJ2-3 TRBV29-1 CSVRAGYTDTQYF TGCAGCGTCAGGGCAGGATACACAGATACGCAGTATTTT
few NA TRBJ1-2 TRBV29-1 CSVELLGTPETNYGYTF TGCAGCGTTGAATTATTGGGGACACCCGAGACTAACTATGGCTACACCTTC
many NA TRBJ2-2 TRBV29-1 CSVVPQGTGELFF TGCAGCGTTGTACCCCAGGGCACCGGGGAGCTGTTTTTT
many TRBD2 TRBJ2-5 TRBV29-1 CSVGGATQYF TGCAGCGTGGGAGGGGCGACCCAGTACTTC
many TRBD1 TRBJ1-6 TRBV12-3/TRBV12-4 CASRPEDRGNSPLHF TGTGCCAGCAGACCAGAGGACAGGGGTAATTCACCCCTCCACTTT
many NA TRBJ2-5 TRBV5-1 CASSRSTGPQETQYF TGCGCCAGCAGCCGGTCGACAGGACCCCAAGAGACCCAGTACTTC
NA NA TRBJ2-3 TRBV4-3 CASSQEGRVTDTQYF TGCGCCAGCAGCCAAGAGGGGAGAGTCACAGATACGCAGTATTTT
many TRBD1 TRBJ2-5 TRBV28 CASSPGQAQETQYF TGTGCCAGCAGCCCCGGACAGGCCCAAGAGACCCAGTACTTC
few NA TRBJ2-5 TRBV6-2/TRBV6-3 CASNSLGETQYF TGTGCCAGCAACAGCCTGGGGGAGACCCAGTACTTC
few NA TRBJ2-5 TRBV4-3 CASSQDPRWVRGRETQYF TGCGCCAGCAGCCAAGATCCGCGGTGGGTAAGGGGACGAGAGACCCAGTACTTC
many NA TRBJ2-4 TRBV11-2 CASSLEPLVPSNIQYF TGTGCCAGCAGCTTAGAACCCCTAGTCCCCTCAAACATTCAGTACTTC
many NA TRBJ1-2 TRBV28 CASSLLYGKRYTF TGTGCCAGCAGTTTATTATATGGGAAACGCTACACCTTC
many TRBD1 TRBJ2-1 TRBV6-5 CASSYGGTGHEQFF TGTGCCAGCAGTTACGGGGGGACAGGGCATGAGCAGTTCTTC
NA NA TRBJ1-1 TRBV6-1 CASTLGAHSTEAFF TGTGCCAGCACTCTAGGGGCCCATAGTACTGAAGCTTTCTTT
few TRBD2 TRBJ2-5 TRBV20-1 CSASLRGGYQETQYF TGCAGTGCCAGTCTCCGCGGGGGGTACCAAGAGACCCAGTACTTC
NA NA TRBJ2-4 TRBV15 CATSRGKRDIQYF TGTGCCACCAGCAGGGGAAAAAGGGACATTCAGTACTTC
NA NA TRBJ2-7 TRBV20-1 CSARGPRAASYEQYF TGCAGTGCTAGAGGGCCCAGGGCGGCCTCCTACGAGCAGTACTTC
few NA TRBJ2-1 TRBV7-9 CASSPRGTTLNEQFF TGTGCCAGCAGCCCCCGCGGGACAACACTCAATGAGCAGTTCTTC
many TRBD2 TRBJ2-1 TRBV29-1 CSVEGLAGEYEQFF TGCAGCGTTGAGGGACTAGCGGGGGAGTATGAGCAGTTCTTC
NA NA TRBJ2-5 TRBV6-5 CASSYWQRGLKETQYF TGTGCCAGCAGTTACTGGCAGAGGGGGTTGAAGGAGACCCAGTACTTC